One T cell receptor (beta chain) is described in this entry. Which antigen it targets is not known. Base qualities are not recorded, but no much larger clone differs from it by a single base. The CDR3 starts with the cysteine, ends with the phenylalanine, and has 16 residues. The sequence is cut down to CDR3 DNA, 48 bases in frame from base 1. Between the V and J ends, shortened by 2 bases and 7 bases respectively, the junction contains 20 bases. For CDR1 and CDR2, the germline V gene lists SNHLY and FYNNEI. This record belongs to a study of OX40 agonist ivuxolimab in advanced cancers. Some background on the complete study: Ivuxolimab was a fully human IgG2 agonistic monoclonal antibody targeting the costimulatory receptor OX40 (CD134). Intravenous ivuxolimab was administered to patients every 2 weeks at six dose levels: 0.01, 0.1, 0.3, 1.5, 3 and 10 mg/kg. Of the roughly 51 patients in dose escalation, 19 had hepatocellular carcinoma, roughly 15 had melanoma, 9 had renal cell carcinoma and 9 had head and neck cancer. In the dose-escalation cohort, 82.7% of patients were male, and the mean age was roughly 60 years, with a range of roughly 23 to 85. Prior anti-PD-1, anti-PD-L1 or anti-CTLA-4 therapy was permitted, and approximately 39% of dose-escalation patients had received checkpoint inhibitors. Partial responses occurred in three dose-escalation patients, of whom one had hepatocellular carcinoma and two had cutaneous melanoma. The point of sequencing TCRbeta in the periphery was to test whether ivuxolimab changed TCR sequence diversity and drove clonal T-cell expansion. The paper describes the monotherapy dose-escalation part (N = 52 patients) of the phase I trial of ivuxolimab. What the study reported, not specific to this receptor: In the 0.1-3.0 mg/kg groups, partial responders had among the lowest normalized peripheral clonal expansion, particularly in CD8+ T cells. Low levels of normalized T-cell clonal expansion were also shown by some nonresponding patients. On average, CD8+ T cells showed more expanded clones than CD4+ T cells after ivuxolimab. At doses from 0.1 to 3.0 mg/kg, clonal expansion was seen in both CD4+ and CD8+ blood T cells between baseline and week 6. The antigen specificity of the clonally expanded peripheral T cells was not determined.

The trial excluded patients who had a history of autoimmune disease or who were on systemic immunosuppression. Peripheral blood for TCR sequencing was collected from all dose cohorts at baseline, on cycle 4 day 1, and on cycle 7 day 1. The samples were drawn from a first-in-human, open-label, multicenter phase I dose-escalation trial of ivuxolimab. Adults with locally advanced or metastatic melanoma, renal cell carcinoma, hepatocellular carcinoma or head and neck squamous cell carcinoma were enrolled in the trial. Before TCR sequencing, CD4+ T cells and CD8+ T cells from peripheral blood were sorted into separate populations. To sequence the TCRbeta CDR3 region, genomic DNA was isolated from the sorted cells. TCRbeta CDR3 regions were sequenced using the immunoSEQ Assay. The clones in this table, taken by TCRdb from immuneACCESS, are in-frame only. Not every clone is retained; where verified, under half of the shortfall comes from an unresolved V gene, and the cause of the rest is unknown. The sample table shows roughly 100,000 clones, and around 94% are seen once. 0.26% of the sample is in the top ten clones.

The material was CD4+ or CD8+ T cells sorted from blood, obtained in a trial of the OX40 agonist ivuxolimab. Here the chain combines TRBV2 and TRBJ1-2; a confident D gene designation cannot be given. This receptor was obtained from an adult with an advanced solid tumor such as melanoma, head and neck, liver or kidney cancer. The nucleotides read TGTGCCAGCAGTGAACAGCCCCTACCGAGTAGGGCTGGCTACACCTTC. This translates into CASSEQPLPSRAGYTF.